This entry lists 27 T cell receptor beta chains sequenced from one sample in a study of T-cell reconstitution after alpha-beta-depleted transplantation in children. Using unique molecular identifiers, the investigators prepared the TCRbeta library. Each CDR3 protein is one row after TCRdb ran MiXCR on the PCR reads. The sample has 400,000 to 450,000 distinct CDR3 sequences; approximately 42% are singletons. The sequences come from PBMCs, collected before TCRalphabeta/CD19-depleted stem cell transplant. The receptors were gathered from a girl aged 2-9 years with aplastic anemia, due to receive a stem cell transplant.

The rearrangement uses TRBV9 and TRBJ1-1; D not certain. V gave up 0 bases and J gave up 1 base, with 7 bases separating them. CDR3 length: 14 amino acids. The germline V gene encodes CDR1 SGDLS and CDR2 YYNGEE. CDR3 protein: CASSVGVKNTEAFF. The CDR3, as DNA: TGTGCCAGCAGCGTAGGGGTTAAGAACACTGAAGCTTTCTTT.

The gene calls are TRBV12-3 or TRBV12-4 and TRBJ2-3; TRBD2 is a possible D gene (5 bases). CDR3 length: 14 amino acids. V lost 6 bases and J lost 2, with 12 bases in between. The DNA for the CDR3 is TGTGCCAGCAGGTTACTGACTACCACAGATACGCAGTATTTT. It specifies CASRLLTTTDTQYF.

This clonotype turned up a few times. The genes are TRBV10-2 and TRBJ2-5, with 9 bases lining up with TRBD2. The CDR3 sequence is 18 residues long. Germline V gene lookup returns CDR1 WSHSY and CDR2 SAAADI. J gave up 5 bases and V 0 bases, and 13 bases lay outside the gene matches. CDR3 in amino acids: CASSESGRMASGTETQYF. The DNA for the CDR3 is TGCGCCAGCAGTGAGTCTGGTAGGATGGCTAGCGGGACTGAGACCCAGTACTTC.

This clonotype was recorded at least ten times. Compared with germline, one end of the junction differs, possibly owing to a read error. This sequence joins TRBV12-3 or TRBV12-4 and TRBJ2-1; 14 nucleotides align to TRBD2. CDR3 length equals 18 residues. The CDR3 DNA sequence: TGTGCCAGCAGTTTTTGGGGGACTAGCGGGAGCTCCCACAATGAGCAGTTCTTC. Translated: CASSFWGTSGSSHNEQFF.

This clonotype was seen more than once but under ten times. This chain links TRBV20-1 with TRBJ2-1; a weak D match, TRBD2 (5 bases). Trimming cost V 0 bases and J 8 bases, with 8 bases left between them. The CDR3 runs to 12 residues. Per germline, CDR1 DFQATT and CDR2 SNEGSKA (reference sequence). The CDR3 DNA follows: TGCAGTGCTAGAGATGGGAGCCATGAGCAGTTCTTC. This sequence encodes CSARDGSHEQFF.

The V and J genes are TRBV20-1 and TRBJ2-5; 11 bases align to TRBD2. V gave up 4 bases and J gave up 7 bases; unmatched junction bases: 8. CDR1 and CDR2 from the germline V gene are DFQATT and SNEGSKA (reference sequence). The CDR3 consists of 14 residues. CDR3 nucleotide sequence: TGCAGTGCTATGGTGTTAGCGGGAGGGGGGACCCAGTACTTC. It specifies CSAMVLAGGGTQYF.

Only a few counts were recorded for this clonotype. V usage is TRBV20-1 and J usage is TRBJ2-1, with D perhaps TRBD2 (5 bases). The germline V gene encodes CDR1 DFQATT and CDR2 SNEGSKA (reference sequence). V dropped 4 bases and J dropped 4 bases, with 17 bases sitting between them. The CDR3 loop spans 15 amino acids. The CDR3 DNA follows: TGCAGTGCTACCCCTCCAAGCGGATCTTACAATGAGCAGTTCTTC. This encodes CSATPPSGSYNEQFF.

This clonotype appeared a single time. The CDR3 nucleotides read TGTGCCAGCAGCTTGGAAGGACTAGCGGAGTACAATGAGCAGTTCTTC. Translating it yields CASSLEGLAEYNEQFF. The gene calls are TRBV5-6 and TRBJ2-1, with 10 bases that match TRBD2. V trimming: 0 bases; J trimming: 4 bases; junction bases outside the gene matches: 4. Germline CDR1 is SGHDT and CDR2 is YYEEEE. The CDR3 consists of 16 residues.

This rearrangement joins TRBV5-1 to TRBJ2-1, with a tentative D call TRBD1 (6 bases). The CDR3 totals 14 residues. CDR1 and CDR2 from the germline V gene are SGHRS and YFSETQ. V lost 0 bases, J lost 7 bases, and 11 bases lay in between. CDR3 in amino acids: CASSLDRVGNEQFF. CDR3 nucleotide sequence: TGCGCCAGCAGCTTGGACAGGGTGGGGAATGAGCAGTTCTTC. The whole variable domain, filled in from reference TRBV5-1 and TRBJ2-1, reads KAGVTQTPRYLIKTRGQQVTLSCSPISGHRSVSWYQQTPGQGLQFLFEYFSETQRNKGNFPGRFSGRQFSNSRSEMNVSTLELGDSALYLCASSLDRVGNEQFFGPGTRLTVL.

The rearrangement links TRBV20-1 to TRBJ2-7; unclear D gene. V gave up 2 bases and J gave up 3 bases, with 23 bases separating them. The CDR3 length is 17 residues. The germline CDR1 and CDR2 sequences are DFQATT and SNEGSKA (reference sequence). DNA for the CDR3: TGCAGTGCTAGACCACCGGCCCCATTAATGTTACTCTACGAGCAGTACTTC. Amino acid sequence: CSARPPAPLMLLYEQYF.

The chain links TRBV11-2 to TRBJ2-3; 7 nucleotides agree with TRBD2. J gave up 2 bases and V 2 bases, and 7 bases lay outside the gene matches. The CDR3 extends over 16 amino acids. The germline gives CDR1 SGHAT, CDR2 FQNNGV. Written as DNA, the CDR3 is TGTGCCAGCAGCTTACTCAGGCGGGGGTTCACAGATACGCAGTATTTT. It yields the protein CASSLLRRGFTDTQYF.

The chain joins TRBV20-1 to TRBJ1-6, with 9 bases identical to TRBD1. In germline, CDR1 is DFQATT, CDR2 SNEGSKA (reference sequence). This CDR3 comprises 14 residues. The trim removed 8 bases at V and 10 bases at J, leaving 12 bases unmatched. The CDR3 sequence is CSPKSGQGGSPLHF. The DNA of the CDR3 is TGCAGTCCCAAGTCGGGACAGGGTGGGTCACCCCTCCACTTT.

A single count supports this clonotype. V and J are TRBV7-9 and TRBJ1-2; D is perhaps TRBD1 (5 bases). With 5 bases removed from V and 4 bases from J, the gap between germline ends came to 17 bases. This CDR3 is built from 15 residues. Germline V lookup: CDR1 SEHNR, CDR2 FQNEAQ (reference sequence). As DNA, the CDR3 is TGTGCCAGCAGCCCTCCTGAGGGCCAGGGCTATGGCTACACCTTC. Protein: CASSPPEGQGYGYTF. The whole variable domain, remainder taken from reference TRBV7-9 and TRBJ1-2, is DTGVSQNPRHKITKRGQNVTFRCDPISEHNRLYWYRQTLGQGPEFLTYFQNEAQLEKSRLLSDRFSAERPKGSFSTLEIQRTEQGDSAMYLCASSPPEGQGYGYTFGSGTRLTVV.

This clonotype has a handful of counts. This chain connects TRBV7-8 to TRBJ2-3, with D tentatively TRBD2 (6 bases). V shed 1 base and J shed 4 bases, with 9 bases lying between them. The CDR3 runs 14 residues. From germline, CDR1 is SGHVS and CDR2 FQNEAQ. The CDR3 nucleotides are TGTGCCAGCAGCTTAGAGCGGGTCGCAGATACGCAGTATTTT. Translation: CASSLERVADTQYF.

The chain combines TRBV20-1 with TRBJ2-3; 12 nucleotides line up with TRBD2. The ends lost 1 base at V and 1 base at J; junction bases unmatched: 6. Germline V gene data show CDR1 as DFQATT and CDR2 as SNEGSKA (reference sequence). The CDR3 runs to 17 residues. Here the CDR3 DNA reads TGCAGTGCTAGAGTAATAGGGACTAGCGGGCGCACAGATACGCAGTATTTT. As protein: CSARVIGTSGRTDTQYF.

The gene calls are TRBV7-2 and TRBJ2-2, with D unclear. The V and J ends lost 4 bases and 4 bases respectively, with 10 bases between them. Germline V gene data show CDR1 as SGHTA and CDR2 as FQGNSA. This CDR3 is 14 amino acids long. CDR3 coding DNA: TGTGCCAGCAGCTATTCCCCTGGCACCGGGGAGCTGTTTTTT. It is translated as CASSYSPGTGELFF.

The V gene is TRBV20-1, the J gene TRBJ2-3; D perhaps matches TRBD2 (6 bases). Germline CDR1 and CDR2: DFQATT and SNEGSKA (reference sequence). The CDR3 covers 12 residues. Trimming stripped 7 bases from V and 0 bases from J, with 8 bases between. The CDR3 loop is CSGSGSTDTQYF. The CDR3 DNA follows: TGCAGTGGGAGCGGGAGCACAGATACGCAGTATTTT.

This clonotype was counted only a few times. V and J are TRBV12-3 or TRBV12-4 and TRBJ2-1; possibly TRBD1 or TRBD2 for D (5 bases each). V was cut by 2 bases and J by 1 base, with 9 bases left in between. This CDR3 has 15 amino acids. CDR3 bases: TGTGCCAGCAGTTTAAGGGGAGTTTCCTACAATGAGCAGTTCTTC. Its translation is CASSLRGVSYNEQFF.

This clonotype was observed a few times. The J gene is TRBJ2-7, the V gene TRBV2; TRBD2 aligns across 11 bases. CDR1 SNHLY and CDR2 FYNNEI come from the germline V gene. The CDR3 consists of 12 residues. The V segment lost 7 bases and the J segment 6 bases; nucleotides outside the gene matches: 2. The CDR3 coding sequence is TGTGCCAGCATTGGACTAGCGGGCGAGCAGTACTTC. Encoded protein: CASIGLAGEQYF. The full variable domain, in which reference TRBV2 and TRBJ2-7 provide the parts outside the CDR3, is EPEVTQTPSHQVTQMGQEVILRCVPISNHLYFYWYRQILGQKVEFLVSFYNNEISEKSEIFDDQFSVERPDGSNFTLKIRSTKLEDSAMYFCASIGLAGEQYFGPGTRLTVT.

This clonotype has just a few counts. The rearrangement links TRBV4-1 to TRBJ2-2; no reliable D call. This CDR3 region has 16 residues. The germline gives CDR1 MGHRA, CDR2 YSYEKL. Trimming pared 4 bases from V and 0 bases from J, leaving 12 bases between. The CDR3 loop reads CASSLMVHTNTGELFF. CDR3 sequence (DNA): TGCGCCAGCAGCCTGATGGTACACACGAACACCGGGGAGCTGTTTTTT.

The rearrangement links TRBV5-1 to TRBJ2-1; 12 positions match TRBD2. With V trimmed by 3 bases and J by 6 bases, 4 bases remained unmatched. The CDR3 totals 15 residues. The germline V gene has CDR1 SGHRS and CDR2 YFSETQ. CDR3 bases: TGCGCCAGCAGCTCTGGACTAGCGGGATTCAATGAGCAGTTCTTC. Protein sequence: CASSSGLAGFNEQFF.

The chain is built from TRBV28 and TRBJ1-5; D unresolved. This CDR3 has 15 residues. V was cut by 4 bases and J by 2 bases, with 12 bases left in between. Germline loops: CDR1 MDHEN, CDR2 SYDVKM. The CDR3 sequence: CASSSRGTRNQPQHF. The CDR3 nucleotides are TGTGCCAGCAGTTCCCGGGGTACCCGCAATCAGCCCCAGCATTTT. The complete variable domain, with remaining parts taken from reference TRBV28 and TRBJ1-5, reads DVKVTQSSRYLVKRTGEKVFLECVQDMDHENMFWYRQDPGLGLRLIYFSYDVKMKEKGDIPEGYSVSREKKERFSLILESASTNQTSMYLCASSSRGTRNQPQHFGDGTRLSIL.

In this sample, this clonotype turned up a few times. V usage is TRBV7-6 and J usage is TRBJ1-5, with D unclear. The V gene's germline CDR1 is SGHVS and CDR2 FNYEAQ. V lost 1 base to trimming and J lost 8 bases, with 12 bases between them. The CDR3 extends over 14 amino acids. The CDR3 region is CASSLEAAIEPQHF. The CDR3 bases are TGTGCCAGCAGCTTAGAGGCAGCTATTGAGCCCCAGCATTTT. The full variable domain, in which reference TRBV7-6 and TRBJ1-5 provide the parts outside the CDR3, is GAGVSQSPRYKVTKRGQDVALRCDPISGHVSLYWYRQALGQGPEFLTYFNYEAQQDKSGLPNDRFSAERPEGSISTLTIQRTEQRDSAMYRCASSLEAAIEPQHFGDGTRLSIL.

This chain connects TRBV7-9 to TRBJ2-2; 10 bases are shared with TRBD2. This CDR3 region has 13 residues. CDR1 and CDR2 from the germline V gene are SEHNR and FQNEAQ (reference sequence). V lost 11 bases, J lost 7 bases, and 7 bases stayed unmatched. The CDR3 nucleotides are TGTGCCGGTCTAGCGGGAGTTGTCGGGGAGCTGTTTTTT. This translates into CAGLAGVVGELFF.

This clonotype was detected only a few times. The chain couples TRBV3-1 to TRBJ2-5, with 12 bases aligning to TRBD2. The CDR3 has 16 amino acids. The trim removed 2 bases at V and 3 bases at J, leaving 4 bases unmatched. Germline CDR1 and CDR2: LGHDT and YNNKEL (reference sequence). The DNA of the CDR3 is TGTGCCAGCAGCCAACCAGGACTAGCGGGGAAAGAGACCCAGTACTTC. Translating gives CASSQPGLAGKETQYF.

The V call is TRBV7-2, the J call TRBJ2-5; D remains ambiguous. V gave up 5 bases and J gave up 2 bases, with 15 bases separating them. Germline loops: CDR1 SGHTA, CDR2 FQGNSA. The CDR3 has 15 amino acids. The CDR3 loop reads CASSPNRLSQETQYF. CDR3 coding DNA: TGTGCCAGCAGCCCGAATCGGCTCAGTCAAGAGACCCAGTACTTC.

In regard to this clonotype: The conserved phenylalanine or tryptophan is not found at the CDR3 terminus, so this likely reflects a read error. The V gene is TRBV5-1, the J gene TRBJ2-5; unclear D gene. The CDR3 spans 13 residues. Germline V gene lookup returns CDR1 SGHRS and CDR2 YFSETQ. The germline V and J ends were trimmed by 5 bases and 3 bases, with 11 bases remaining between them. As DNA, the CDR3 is TGCGCCAGCAGTTCGGCATGGGAAGAGACCCAGTACATC. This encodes CASSSAWEETQYI.